This entry lists 29 T cell receptor beta chains sequenced from one sample in a study of graft-versus-host responses after intestinal transplantation. Here immunoSEQ multiplex PCR was the method, and the copy in TCRdb shows in-frame clones only, minus some. The sample gives 10,000 to 15,000 clones, about 93% of which show up once; more than 20% is in the top ten. This material consisted of PBMCs, taken around 110 days after intestinal transplant. Receptors originate from a human patient who received an intestinal transplant, so some T cells may come from the graft donor.

Worth noting for this clone: Without the conserved terminal phenylalanine or tryptophan, this CDR3 likely stems from a read error. It is unclear where the CDR3 begins or ends on the DNA, so no DNA is shown, and the CDR3 is as TCRdb lists it. This chain uses TRBV2 with TRBJ1-6; the D call in the table, TRBD1, was not verified against the DNA. The CDR3 numbers 11 amino acids, ends counted. CDR1 SNHLY and CDR2 FYNNEI come from the germline V gene. The CDR3 protein is CASSEGMGQPS.

The V gene is TRBV2, the J gene TRBJ2-7; 7 bases match TRBD2. With 11 bases clipped from V and 6 bases from J, the junction kept 13 bases outside the gene matches. Germline V gene data show CDR1 as SNHLY and CDR2 as FYNNEI. The length of the CDR3 is 13 residues. The CDR3 region is CAGLETSRAEQYF. The CDR3, as DNA: TGTGCCGGTCTAGAGACTAGCAGAGCCGAGCAGTACTTC.

The chain is built from TRBV7-6 and TRBJ2-1; 10 bases match TRBD2. V dropped 4 bases and J dropped 4; count of bases not matched to a gene: 7. The CDR3 contains 16 residues. Germline V gene sequence: CDR1 SGHVS, CDR2 FNYEAQ. CDR3 coding DNA: TGTGCCAGCAGCTCCCTCACTAGCGGGAATTACAATGAGCAGTTCTTC. It encodes CASSSLTSGNYNEQFF. Full variable domain (missing parts from reference TRBV7-6 and TRBJ2-1): GAGVSQSPRYKVTKRGQDVALRCDPISGHVSLYWYRQALGQGPEFLTYFNYEAQQDKSGLPNDRFSAERPEGSISTLTIQRTEQRDSAMYRCASSSLTSGNYNEQFFGPGTRLTVL.

This chain links TRBV7-9 with TRBJ2-7; 7 bases match TRBD2. J was trimmed by 2 bases and V by 5 bases; bases with no gene match: 9. The CDR3 contains 15 residues. Germline V CDR1 and CDR2: SEHNR, FQNEAQ (reference sequence). CDR3 sequence reads: CASSTPAGATYEQYF. The CDR3 DNA sequence: TGTGCCAGCAGCACCCCGGCGGGAGCTACCTACGAGCAGTACTTC.

Details on this clone: Other DNA sequences in the sample encode the same CDR3. The J gene is TRBJ1-6, the V gene TRBV5-4, with D possibly being TRBD1 (6 bases). CDR3 size: 16 residues. Germline V CDR1 and CDR2: SGHNT, YYREEE (reference sequence). The V end lost 0 bases, the J end lost 6 bases, and 13 bases lay between the germline ends. CDR3 protein: CASSLAGEGGNSPLHF. CDR3 DNA sequence: TGTGCCAGCAGCTTGGCTGGGGAGGGGGGTAATTCACCCCTCCACTTT.

This clone appeared once. This chain joins TRBV5-5 and TRBJ1-2; the D gene is possibly TRBD1 (6 bases). V was clipped by 4 bases and J by 3 bases, with 13 bases between them. Germline V gene data show CDR1 as SGHKS and CDR2 as YYEKEE (reference sequence). The CDR3 runs 14 residues. The CDR3 nucleotides are TGTGCCAGCAGCCAACCGGACAGCTACTATGGCTACACCTTC. Residues: CASSQPDSYYGYTF.

The chain links TRBV10-1 to TRBJ1-1; no clear D gene. The CDR3 runs 12 residues. The V gene lost 7 bases and the J gene lost 3 bases, with 9 bases spanning the gap. Germline V lookup: CDR1 WNHNN, CDR2 SYGVQD (reference sequence). CDR3 in DNA: TGCGCCAGCAAAGGTATGGACACTGAAGCTTTCTTT. Its translation is CASKGMDTEAFF.

The chain recombines TRBV28 with TRBJ2-3; 13 bases align to TRBD2. Germline V gene sequence: CDR1 MDHEN, CDR2 SYDVKM. CDR3 size: 15 residues. The V segment lost 5 bases and the J segment 6 bases; nucleotides outside the gene matches: 5. DNA of the CDR3: TGTGCCAGCAGTCCCACGACTAGCGGGAGGGATACGCAGTATTTT. This codes for CASSPTTSGRDTQYF.

As regards this clone: The sample carries other DNA sequences with the same CDR3. The CDR3 region is CASSIDLESNQPQHF. The CDR3 region has the DNA TGTGCCAGTAGTATAGATCTGGAAAGTAATCAGCCCCAGCATTTT. V and J are TRBV19 and TRBJ1-5; no reliable D call. Germline V gene lookup returns CDR1 LNHDA and CDR2 SQIVND (reference sequence). This CDR3 region has 15 residues. The germline V and J ends were trimmed by 0 bases and 4 bases, with 10 bases remaining between them.

This clone came up a few times. J is TRBJ1-1 and V is TRBV6-6; 7 bases are shared with TRBD1. The CDR3 runs 15 residues. The junction had 6 bases not matched to a gene; V was cut back by 2 bases and J by 3 bases. CDR1 is MNHNY and CDR2 is SVGAGI in the germline V gene (reference sequence). CDR3 bases: TGTGCCAGCAGTTACCCGTCCGGGACAGACACTGAAGCTTTCTTT. It codes for CASSYPSGTDTEAFF.

With respect to this clone: Germline and junction disagree at one end, which may indicate a read error. This specimen includes other DNA sequences encoding the same CDR3. CDR3 in DNA: TGCGCCAGCAGCCATGCGAAAGAGACCCAGTACTTC. Translation: CASSHAKETQYF. The rearrangement links TRBV27 to TRBJ2-5; D ambiguous. This CDR3 has 12 amino acids. Germline CDR1 MNHEY, CDR2 SMNVEV (reference sequence).

The chain combines TRBV9 with TRBJ2-2, with D perhaps TRBD1 (6 bases). This CDR3 has 15 amino acids. The V gene lost 0 bases and the J gene lost 6 bases, with 12 bases spanning the gap. Germline CDR1 and CDR2: SGDLS and YYNGEE. The chain's CDR3 is CASSVEQGVAGELFF. The CDR3 DNA is TGTGCCAGCAGCGTAGAACAGGGAGTGGCCGGGGAGCTGTTTTTT.

The rearrangement links TRBV18 to TRBJ2-5; D gene ambiguous. V lost 3 bases, J lost 5 bases, and 10 bases lay in between. CDR3 size: 13 residues. In germline, CDR1 is KGHSH, CDR2 LQKENI. In DNA, the CDR3 is TGTGCCAGCTCACCTGGGGTAAGGGAGACCCAGTACTTC. Encoded protein: CASSPGVRETQYF.

This clone has a single count. The chain combines TRBV5-1 with TRBJ2-1, with unresolved D. Germline V CDR1 and CDR2: SGHRS, YFSETQ. The CDR3 consists of 11 residues. V lost 6 bases, J lost 4 bases, and 5 bases lay in between. Written as DNA, the CDR3 is TGCGCCAGCACCCAGTACAATGAGCAGTTCTTC. Translating it yields CASTQYNEQFF.

The chain joins TRBV6-1 to TRBJ1-2, with unresolved D. V was shortened by 7 bases and J by 6 bases, with 15 bases between the two germline ends. Per the germline V gene, CDR1 is MNHNS and CDR2 is SASEGT. The CDR3 loop spans 13 amino acids. The CDR3 nucleotides read TGTGCCAGCATCCTCAGAGGTGGAGATGGCTACACCTTC. This translates into CASILRGGDGYTF.

This clone was seen a handful of times. This chain connects TRBV9 to TRBJ1-2, with 7 bases lining up with TRBD1. V trimming: 4 bases; J trimming: 5 bases; junction bases outside the gene matches: 8. This CDR3 has 14 amino acids. Germline loops: CDR1 SGDLS, CDR2 YYNGEE. DNA for the CDR3: TGTGCCAGCAGCTTCACCGGGACAGAGTATGGCTACACCTTC. Its translation is CASSFTGTEYGYTF. The whole variable domain, filled in from reference TRBV9 and TRBJ1-2, reads DSGVTQTPKHLITATGQRVTLRCSPRSGDLSVYWYQQSLDQGLQFLIQYYNGEERAKGNILERFSAQQFPDLHSELNLSSLELGDSALYFCASSFTGTEYGYTFGSGTRLTVV.

The chain employs TRBV11-1 and TRBJ2-7; D not certain. The CDR3 is 13 amino acids. The V end lost 3 bases, the J end lost 2 bases, and 8 bases lay between the germline ends. Germline V gene lookup returns CDR1 SGHAT and CDR2 FQDESV (reference sequence). For the CDR3, the DNA is TGTGCCAGCAGCTTGCAGGACCCCTACGAGCAGTACTTC. Residues: CASSLQDPYEQYF.

The chain combines TRBV27 with TRBJ1-5; no clear D. Trimming shortened V by 3 bases and J by 4 bases, and 4 bases separated the two germline ends. The CDR3 length is 12 residues. The germline gives CDR1 MNHEY, CDR2 SMNVEV (reference sequence). The CDR3 loop reads CASSFLNQPQHF. The CDR3 DNA sequence: TGTGCCAGCAGTTTTCTTAATCAGCCCCAGCATTTT.

V and J are TRBV5-6 and TRBJ2-1, with TRBD2 matching over 8 bases. The CDR3 spans 14 residues. J was trimmed by 2 bases and V by 3 bases; bases with no gene match: 1. Per germline, CDR1 SGHDT and CDR2 YYEEEE. The CDR3 DNA reads TGTGCCAGCAGCTCCGGGGGGGCCTACAATGAGCAGTTCTTC. This sequence encodes CASSSGGAYNEQFF. The full variable domain, completed using reference TRBV5-6 and TRBJ2-1, is DAGVTQSPTHLIKTRGQQVTLRCSPKSGHDTVSWYQQALGQGPQFIFQYYEEEERQRGNFPDRFSGHQFPNYSSELNVNALLLGDSALYLCASSSGGAYNEQFFGPGTRLTVL.

The CDR3 spells CASTEEGANEKLFF. CDR3 nucleotides: TGTGCCAGCACCGAGGAAGGGGCTAATGAAAAACTGTTTTTT. J is TRBJ1-4 and V is TRBV25-1; TRBD1 might be the D (5 bases). V was shortened by 7 bases and J by 3 bases, with 12 bases between the two germline ends. CDR3 size: 14 residues. The germline V gene has CDR1 MGHDK and CDR2 SYGVNS.

This rearrangement joins TRBV7-2 to TRBJ2-1, with 7 bases lining up with TRBD2. Germline lookup yields CDR1 SGHTA and CDR2 FQGNSA. Trimming removed 3 bases from V and 0 bases from J; junction bases left unmatched: 5. The CDR3 covers 16 residues. This chain's CDR3 is CASSFQSSGSYNEQFF. In DNA form, the CDR3 reads TGTGCCAGCAGCTTTCAATCTAGCGGCTCCTACAATGAGCAGTTCTTC. The full variable domain, completed using reference TRBV7-2 and TRBJ2-1, is GAGVSQSPSNKVTEKGKDVELRCDPISGHTALYWYRQSLGQGLEFLIYFQGNSAPDKSGLPSDRFSAERTGGSVSTLTIQRTQQEDSAVYLCASSFQSSGSYNEQFFGPGTRLTVL.

V gene TRBV6-6 combines with J gene TRBJ2-7, with TRBD2 identical over 7 bases. Germline CDR1 and CDR2: MNHNY and SVGAGI (reference sequence). V dropped 0 bases and J dropped 5; count of bases not matched to a gene: 4. The CDR3 totals 14 residues. The CDR3 loop is CASSYSPGRDEQYF. Written as DNA, the CDR3 is TGTGCCAGCAGTTACTCGCCAGGGAGGGACGAGCAGTACTTC.

This sequence joins TRBV4-2 and TRBJ2-1; the D gene is possibly TRBD2 (6 bases). CDR3 size: 17 residues. Trimming stripped 0 bases from V and 5 bases from J, with 17 bases between. Per the germline V gene, CDR1 is LGHNA and CDR2 is YNFKEQ. CDR3 protein: CASSQDGTRDANNEQFF. In DNA form, the CDR3 reads TGTGCCAGCAGCCAAGACGGGACGCGGGACGCGAACAATGAGCAGTTCTTC.

The V and J genes are TRBV27 and TRBJ2-1; the D call may be TRBD1 or TRBD2 (6 bases each). Trimming pared 5 bases from V and 2 bases from J, leaving 22 bases between. Germline V lookup: CDR1 MNHEY, CDR2 SMNVEV (reference sequence). The CDR3 is 18 residues long. As DNA, the CDR3 is TGTGCCAGCAGTCCATGGGTCGGGGGCCCAACCCCCTACAATGAGCAGTTCTTC. Translated: CASSPWVGGPTPYNEQFF.

This chain uses TRBV4-2 with TRBJ1-5; D unclear. Trimming took 3 bases from V and 4 from J, leaving 4 bases between them. CDR1 is LGHNA and CDR2 is YNFKEQ in the germline V gene. This CDR3 has 12 residues. The CDR3 loop reads CASSQDNQPQHF. In DNA form, the CDR3 reads TGTGCCAGCAGCCAGGATAATCAGCCCCAGCATTTT.

This clone has only one observation. CDR3 sequence reads: CASSPWGESNEQYF. The DNA for the CDR3 is TGTGCCAGCAGCCCCTGGGGGGAAAGCAACGAGCAGTACTTC. The chain combines TRBV5-4 with TRBJ2-7; weak D call: TRBD2 (6 bases). Germline V gene sequence: CDR1 SGHNT, CDR2 YYREEE (reference sequence). The CDR3 extends over 14 amino acids. V dropped 4 bases and J dropped 5 bases, with 16 bases sitting between them.

This clone has a single count. The V and J genes are TRBV28 and TRBJ2-7; 14 nucleotides agree with TRBD2. V lost 4 bases, J lost 3 bases, and 5 bases stayed unmatched. CDR3 length: 16 residues. Germline V gene lookup returns CDR1 MDHEN and CDR2 SYDVKM. CDR3 DNA: TGTGCCAGCAGTTCATCCGGGACTAGCGGGAGCTACGAGCAGTACTTC. Amino acid sequence: CASSSSGTSGSYEQYF.

The chain links TRBV6-6 to TRBJ2-1, with unresolved D. This CDR3 is 14 amino acids long. The V gene lost 5 bases and the J gene lost 0 bases, with 8 bases spanning the gap. Germline V lookup: CDR1 MNHNY, CDR2 SVGAGI (reference sequence). The CDR3 protein is CASSLRTSYNEQFF. CDR3 nucleotides: TGTGCCAGCAGTCTACGCACCTCCTACAATGAGCAGTTCTTC.

The chain couples TRBV15 to TRBJ2-1, with D maybe TRBD2 (5 bases). V shed 9 bases and J shed 4 bases, with 13 bases lying between them. This CDR3 comprises 13 residues. Germline CDR1 reads LNHNV; CDR2 reads YYDKDF (reference sequence). CDR3 nucleotides: TGTGCCACAGCGGTTAGGGCTTACAATGAGCAGTTCTTC. Translation gives CATAVRAYNEQFF.